This T cell receptor (beta chain) was sequenced during a study of blood T cells in healthy people across ages. Notes on the study in general: Naive and antigen-experienced cells were not separated, limiting conclusive comparison.

This clonotype has only a few counts. Its matching antigen is unknown. Primed by a sample-barcoded 5' primer and a J-beta primer mix, a second PCR proceeded for 7 to 11 cycles. MiXCR, applied by TCRdb to the 5' RACE reads, yields one record per CDR3 protein. In the table there are roughly 860,000 distinct CDR3 sequences, approximately 67% of which are singletons. RNA extraction gave at least 6 micrograms of total RNA per sample. CDR1 and CDR2 from the germline V gene are SGHRS and YFSETQ. The V end lost 5 bases, the J end lost 1 base, and 16 bases lay between the germline ends. There are 16 residues in the CDR3.

The chain is built from TRBV5-1 and TRBJ2-1; D may match TRBD1 or TRBD2 (6 bases each). The sequence came from a man aged 30-40 years in good health. Sequencing used blood. The CDR3 region is CASRYPSGASYNEQFF. In DNA, the CDR3 is TGCGCCAGCAGGTATCCCTCGGGGGCGTCCTACAATGAGCAGTTCTTC.